The T cell receptor (beta chain) under discussion was sequenced for a study of early T cells in non-severe SARS-CoV-2 infection. Individual cDNA molecules received unique molecular identifiers during library preparation. TCRdb independently ran MiXCR on the 5' RACE reads; one entry per CDR3 protein. The sample has about 80,000 distinct CDR3 sequences, roughly 12% seen once. The CDR3 covers 14 residues. The trim removed 0 bases at V and 6 bases at J, leaving 1 base unmatched. Germline V gene sequence: CDR1 SGHTA, CDR2 FQGTGA. The V and J genes are TRBV7-3 and TRBJ2-2, with TRBD2 matching 7 bases. Sequencing input: whole blood. The receptor was derived from an adult who was a healthcare worker with PCR-confirmed SARS-CoV-2 infection or an uninfected control (not recorded which). CDR3 coding DNA: TGTGCCAGCAGCTTAACCGGACTAGCCGGGGAGCTGTTTTTT. As protein: CASSLTGLAGELFF.